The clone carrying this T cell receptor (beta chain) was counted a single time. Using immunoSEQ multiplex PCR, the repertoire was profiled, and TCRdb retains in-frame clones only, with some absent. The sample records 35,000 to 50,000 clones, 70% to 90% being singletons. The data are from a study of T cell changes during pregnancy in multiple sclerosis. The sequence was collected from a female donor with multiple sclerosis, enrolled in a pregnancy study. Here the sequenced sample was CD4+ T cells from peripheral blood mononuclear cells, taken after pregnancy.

The CDR3 spells CASSLGQGTNQPQHF. The CDR3 region has the DNA TGCGCCAGCAGCTTGGGACAGGGTACCAATCAGCCCCAGCATTTT. V and J are TRBV5-1 and TRBJ1-5, with 7 bases fitting TRBD1. With 0 bases clipped from V and 3 bases from J, the junction kept 3 bases outside the gene matches. Looked up from germline, CDR1 is SGHRS and CDR2 is YFSETQ. The CDR3 is 15 amino acids.